This entry concerns a single TCR beta chain. Its antigen is currently unknown. The protocol was immunoSEQ multiplex PCR, while the TCRdb copy is restricted to in-frame clones and leaves out a portion. Of about 48,000 clones in the sample, about 89% were seen once. The data originate from a study of T cell responses to AZD1222 COVID-19 vaccine. Broader study findings: Nearly half of unique spike-specific TCRs reportedly avoided B.1.351 and B.1.1.7 mutated regions. Baseline antibody screening turned up just six or seven seropositive AZD1222 recipients. Regions 160-218 and 743-854 dominated among vaccine-associated CD4 TCRs spanning spike. Donors were largely white British and mainly female; clonal diversity was possibly underestimated.

CDR3 length: 14 residues. From germline, CDR1 is SNHLY and CDR2 FYNNEI. With V trimmed by 10 bases and J by 0 bases, 9 bases remained unmatched. The chain uses TRBV2 and TRBJ2-7; 7 bases line up with TRBD1. The sequence derives from an adult who received the AZD1222 COVID-19 vaccine. Here the sequenced sample was peripheral blood, taken 28 days after the second AZD1222 dose. DNA of the CDR3: TGTGCCATCCTCCGGGACAGAGACTCCTACGAGCAGTACTTC. Encoded protein: CAILRDRDSYEQYF.